This T cell receptor beta chain was identified in a study of blood T cell dynamics during melanoma immunotherapy. Using immunoSEQ multiplex PCR, the repertoire was profiled, and TCRdb retains in-frame clones only, with some absent. The data show approximately 9,600 clones, with over 75% seen just once and approximately 1.1% held by the top ten. As to this clone: Its antigen is as yet unknown.

Study observations and caveats: Whether repertoire-driving clones were melanoma-specific could not be determined.

Time point denoted: week 3, after first cycle of checkpoint inhibitor. Blood was drawn before treatment and at week 3 after checkpoint blockade. Patients had no prior systemic cancer treatment, immunosuppressants or other active cancers. The length of the CDR3 is 15 residues. Trimming cost V 0 bases and J 6 bases; bases outside gene matches: 0. This sequence was found in a human donor with melanoma. Specimen: blood, collected from a patient treated with checkpoint blockade. The chain has TRBV23-1 and TRBJ2-7; 15 bases map to TRBD2. TRBV23-1 is an ORF, with its function uncertain. CDR3 sequence (DNA): TGCGCCAGCAGTCAATCGGGACTAGCGGGGGGCGAGCAGTACTTC. It yields the protein CASSQSGLAGGEQYF.